The 3 T cell receptor beta chains listed next were all sequenced from one sample in a study of blood T cell repertoires in COVID-19. Method: immunoSEQ multiplex PCR; TCRdb's copy keeps in-frame clones and lacks some. The sample has about 200,000 clones, 86% seen once. What was sequenced was peripheral blood. These receptors came from a woman aged 50 to 60 with acute or convalescent COVID-19.

This clone appeared a single time. V usage is TRBV9 and J usage is TRBJ1-2, with TRBD1 matching 7 bases. Germline assignment: CDR1 SGDLS and CDR2 YYNGEE. The CDR3 is 14 residues long. The ends lost 1 base at V and 2 bases at J; junction bases unmatched: 2. The CDR3 spells CASSVTGQNYGYTF. CDR3 nucleotides: TGTGCCAGCAGCGTAACGGGACAGAACTATGGCTACACCTTC.

The chain employs TRBV11-2 and TRBJ2-7; 9 nucleotides align to TRBD2. CDR3 length equals 16 residues. The germline V gene encodes CDR1 SGHAT and CDR2 FQNNGV. The V and J ends lost 5 bases and 1 base, in that order; junction bases with no gene match: 9. CDR3 coding DNA: TGTGCCAGCAGCGGCATAGTAGCGGGAGCATCCTACGAGCAGTACTTC. Translating gives CASSGIVAGASYEQYF.

The gene calls are TRBV3-1 (or the pseudogene TRBV3-2) and TRBJ1-4; D remains ambiguous. The V end lost 1 base, the J end lost 11 bases, and 8 bases lay between the germline ends. The CDR3 totals 12 residues. CDR1 LGHDT and CDR2 YNNKEL come from the germline V gene (reference sequence). Here the CDR3 DNA reads TGTGCCAGCAGCCAAGGAAGGGAGAAACTGTTTTTT. Its translation: CASSQGREKLFF.